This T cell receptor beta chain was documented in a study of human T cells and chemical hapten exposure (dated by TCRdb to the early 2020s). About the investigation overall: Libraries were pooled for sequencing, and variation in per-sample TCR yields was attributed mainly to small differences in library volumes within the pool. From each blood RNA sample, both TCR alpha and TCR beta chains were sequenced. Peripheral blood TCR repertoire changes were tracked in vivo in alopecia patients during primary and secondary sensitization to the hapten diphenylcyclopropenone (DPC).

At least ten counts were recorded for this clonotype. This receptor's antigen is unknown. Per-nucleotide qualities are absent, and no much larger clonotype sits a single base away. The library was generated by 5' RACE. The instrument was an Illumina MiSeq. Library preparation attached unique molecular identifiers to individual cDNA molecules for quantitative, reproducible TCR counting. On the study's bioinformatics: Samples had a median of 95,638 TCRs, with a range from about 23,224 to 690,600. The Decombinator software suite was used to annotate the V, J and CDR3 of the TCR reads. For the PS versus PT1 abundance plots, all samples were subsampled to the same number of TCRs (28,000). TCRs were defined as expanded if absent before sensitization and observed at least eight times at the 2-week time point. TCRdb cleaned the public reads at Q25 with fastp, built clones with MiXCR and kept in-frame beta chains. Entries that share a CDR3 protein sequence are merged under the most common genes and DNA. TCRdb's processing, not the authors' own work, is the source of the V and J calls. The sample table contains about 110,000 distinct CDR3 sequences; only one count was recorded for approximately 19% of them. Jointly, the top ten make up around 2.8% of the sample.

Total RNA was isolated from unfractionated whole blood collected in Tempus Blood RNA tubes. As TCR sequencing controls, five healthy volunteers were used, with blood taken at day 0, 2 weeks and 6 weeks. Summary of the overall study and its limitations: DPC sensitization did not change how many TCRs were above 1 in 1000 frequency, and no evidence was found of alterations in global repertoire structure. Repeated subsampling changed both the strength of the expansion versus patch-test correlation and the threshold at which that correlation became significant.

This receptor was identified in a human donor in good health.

Here the CDR3 is given as CASSFRRIDTDTQYF. The sequence in DNA is TGTGCCAGCAGTTTTCGGCGAATCGACACAGATACGCAGTATTTT. The rearrangement joined TRBV28 to TRBJ2-3; a confident D gene designation cannot be given. The CDR3 starts with the cysteine, ends with the phenylalanine, and has 15 residues. Only CDR3 DNA remains: 45 bases, in frame from the first base. Looking up the germline V gene yields CDR1 MDHEN and CDR2 SYDVKM. Cut back by 3 bases and 2 bases, the V and J ends lie 12 bases apart.